Included here is one TCR beta chain sequence, with context. As processed by the authors: From reference gene primer amplification, estimates of nucleated cell counts were derived. Method: immunoSEQ multiplex PCR; TCRdb's copy keeps in-frame clones and lacks some. For V, J and clone size, that table is used; D and trimming come from the DNA. The table shows about 250,000 clones, with around 81% occurring only once. This CDR3 spans 16 amino acids. V dropped 2 bases and J dropped 0 bases, with 13 bases sitting between them. CDR1 is MGHRA, CDR2 YSYEKL, per germline. The sample is drawn from a study of blood T cell repertoires in COVID-19. Study background: Specimens from acute and convalescent COVID-19 originated in the United States, Italy and Spain. The analysed material was cDNA or gDNA that came from T cells, B-cell-depleted T cells, or PBMCs.

The receptor was derived from a man aged 45-65 years with active or convalescent COVID-19. This chain joins TRBV4-1 and TRBJ1-1, with D maybe TRBD1 (5 bases). The sample taken for sequencing was peripheral blood. This CDR3 reads CASSQTFRGLNTEAFF. In nucleotides, the CDR3 is TGCGCCAGCAGCCAAACCTTTAGGGGCTTGAACACTGAAGCTTTCTTT.